These 28 T cell receptor beta chains were all obtained from the same sample, sequenced in a study of blood T cell repertoires in COVID-19. Sequencing used immunoSEQ multiplex PCR; TCRdb keeps in-frame clones, though not all of them. This table has over 300,000 clones, 80% to 90% appearing once. Input material: PBMCs or T cells enriched from blood (not recorded which). Source of these receptors: a woman aged 18-29 years who had recovered from COVID-19.

Turning to this clone: Within the sample, other DNA sequences also encode this same CDR3. The chain links TRBV5-1 to TRBJ1-5, with 8 nucleotides matching TRBD1. The length of the CDR3 is 13 residues. The V and J ends lost 2 bases and 7 bases, in that order; junction bases with no gene match: 2. CDR1 is SGHRS and CDR2 is YFSETQ in the germline V gene. The CDR3 region is CASSLQGGQPQHF. The CDR3 bases are TGCGCCAGCAGCTTACAGGGGGGACAGCCCCAGCATTTT.

The chain combines TRBV14 with TRBJ2-7; D uncertain. The ends were cut back, 1 base at V and 0 bases at J, with 10 bases in the middle. CDR1 and CDR2 from the germline V gene are SGHDN and FVKESK. There are 15 residues in the CDR3. The CDR3 DNA is TGTGCCAGCAGCCAAGTCCCAGGCTTCTCCTACGAGCAGTACTTC. The encoded protein is CASSQVPGFSYEQYF. Drawing the rest from reference TRBV14 and TRBJ2-7, the complete variable domain is EAGVTQFPSHSVIEKGQTVTLRCDPISGHDNLYWYRRVMGKEIKFLLHFVKESKQDESGMPNNRFLAERTGGTYSTLKVQPAELEDSGVYFCASSQVPGFSYEQYFGPGTRLTVT.

The chain couples TRBV4-2 to TRBJ1-3; D may be TRBD1 (5 bases). With 4 bases removed from V and 2 bases from J, the gap between germline ends came to 12 bases. CDR1 and CDR2 from the germline V gene are LGHNA and YNFKEQ. The CDR3 length is 15 residues. CDR3 sequence: CASSPRGTAGNTIYF. The CDR3 coding sequence is TGTGCCAGCAGCCCCAGAGGGACTGCTGGAAACACCATATATTTT.

This chain links TRBV5-1 with TRBJ2-2; D possibly corresponds to TRBD2 (7 bases). This CDR3 has 16 residues. Between the trimmed V and J ends, which lost 4 bases and 5 bases, there was a span of 18 bases. Germline assignment: CDR1 SGHRS and CDR2 YFSETQ. CDR3 nucleotide sequence: TGCGCCAGCAGCCCCCCCGGGGGCGGGAGTACCGGGGAGCTGTTTTTT. It codes for CASSPPGGGSTGELFF.

The chain recombines TRBV6-5 with TRBJ2-7; TRBD1 matches at 8 bases. With V trimmed by 2 bases and J by 0 bases, 3 bases remained unmatched. CDR3 size: 15 residues. Germline CDR1 MNHEY, CDR2 SVGAGI. CDR3 sequence reads: CASSYLDRVSYEQYF. DNA of the CDR3: TGTGCCAGCAGTTACCTGGACAGGGTCTCCTACGAGCAGTACTTC.

Remarks on this clone: Other DNA sequences within the sample encode an identical CDR3. The V call is TRBV2, the J call TRBJ1-5; TRBD1 matches at 8 bases. The trim removed 4 bases at V and 3 bases at J, leaving 5 bases unmatched. Per germline, CDR1 SNHLY and CDR2 FYNNEI. The CDR3 loop spans 15 amino acids. Written as DNA, the CDR3 is TGTGCCAGCAGTGGAGACAGGGGACACAATCAGCCCCAGCATTTT. Protein sequence: CASSGDRGHNQPQHF.

The genes are TRBV28 and TRBJ1-4, with 8 bases matching TRBD1. The CDR3 consists of 14 residues. The junction had 3 bases not matched to a gene; V was cut back by 5 bases and J by 4 bases. Germline CDR1 reads MDHEN; CDR2 reads SYDVKM. The DNA of the CDR3 is TGTGCCAGCAGTCCGGGACAGGTTAATGAAAAACTGTTTTTT. This codes for CASSPGQVNEKLFF.

The chain joins TRBV6-5 to TRBJ1-6, with D possibly matching TRBD1 (5 bases). CDR1 MNHEY and CDR2 SVGAGI come from the germline V gene. Trimming took off 2 bases at V and 7 bases at J, with 12 bases between the two ends. The CDR3 loop spans 15 amino acids. CDR3 loop: CASSYGGAVNSPLHF. The DNA for the CDR3 is TGTGCCAGCAGTTACGGCGGGGCCGTAAATTCACCCCTCCACTTT.

This clone was seen just once. The chain combines TRBV27 with TRBJ1-1, with D possibly being TRBD1 (6 bases). The CDR3 has 16 residues. Germline CDR1 reads MNHEY; CDR2 reads SMNVEV (reference sequence). Trimming took 4 bases from V and 7 from J, leaving 22 bases between them. CDR3 sequence: CASSSSPAGEFGEAFF. The CDR3 nucleotides are TGTGCCAGCAGTTCCTCGCCGGCAGGGGAGTTCGGTGAAGCTTTCTTT.

In its sample, this clone was seen once. This sequence joins TRBV30 and TRBJ1-1; D possibly corresponds to TRBD1 (5 bases). The CDR3 contains 13 residues. V lost 3 bases and J lost 3, with 11 bases in between. Germline V gene lookup returns CDR1 GTSNPN and CDR2 SVGIG (reference sequence). The DNA of the CDR3 is TGTGCCTGGAGACGACAGATGGACACTGAAGCTTTCTTT. Encoded protein: CAWRRQMDTEAFF. The full variable domain, rest sourced from reference TRBV30 and TRBJ1-1, is SQTIHQWPATLVQPVGSPLSLECTVEGTSNPNLYWYRQAAGRGLQLLFYSVGIGQISSEVPQNLSASRPQDRQFILSSKKLLLSDSGFYLCAWRRQMDTEAFFGQGTRLTVV.

This sequence joins TRBV10-3 and TRBJ1-1; D is perhaps TRBD1 (6 bases). This CDR3 comprises 13 residues. Trimming took 11 bases from V and 0 from J, leaving 13 bases between them. CDR1 ENHRY and CDR2 SYGVKD come from the germline V gene. The CDR3: CAGAGQMNTEAFF. In DNA, the CDR3 is TGTGCCGGAGCTGGACAGATGAACACTGAAGCTTTCTTT.

The chain combines TRBV2 with TRBJ1-3, with a tentative D call TRBD1 (6 bases). V lost 6 bases and J lost 0, with 12 bases in between. This CDR3 region has 15 residues. Germline CDR1 SNHLY, CDR2 FYNNEI. As DNA, the CDR3 is TGTGCCAGCAGAGGGGGGGACATCTCTGGAAACACCATATATTTT. It codes for CASRGGDISGNTIYF.

The chain recombines TRBV24-1 with TRBJ2-2; 9 bases map to TRBD1. The CDR3 is made up of 16 amino acids. CDR1 and CDR2 (germline): KGHDR, SFDVKD. Germline trimming cut 3 bases from V and 1 base from J; bases unmatched to any gene: 2. The CDR3 reads CATSDTDRGNTGELFF. CDR3 bases: TGTGCCACCAGTGATACGGACAGGGGGAACACCGGGGAGCTGTTTTTT.

This chain links TRBV3-1 (or the pseudogene TRBV3-2) with TRBJ2-5, with 10 bases identical to TRBD1. Germline trimming cut 6 bases from V and 5 bases from J; bases unmatched to any gene: 3. Germline values: CDR1 LGHDT, CDR2 YNNKEL (reference sequence). CDR3 length: 13 residues. CDR3 DNA sequence: TGTGCCAGCAGTGGACAGGGGGTGGAGACCCAGTACTTC. The encoded protein is CASSGQGVETQYF.

The chain links TRBV29-1 to TRBJ2-3; possible D gene TRBD2, 6 bases. From germline, CDR1 is SQVTM and CDR2 ANQGSEA. Trimming cost V 7 bases and J 1 base, with 15 bases left between them. The CDR3 runs 14 residues. CDR3 sequence (DNA): TGCAGCGCCCCGGAGATAGCGGGCACAGATACGCAGTATTTT. This sequence encodes CSAPEIAGTDTQYF.

This chain connects TRBV9 to TRBJ2-1; 10 bases match TRBD1. Trimming cost V 4 bases and J 9 bases; bases outside gene matches: 10. Germline V gene data show CDR1 as SGDLS and CDR2 as YYNGEE. The CDR3 runs to 15 residues. The CDR3 DNA is TGTGCCAGCAGCTTAACCGGGACAGGGGTTGGTGAGCAGTTCTTC. Protein: CASSLTGTGVGEQFF.

Only a few counts were recorded for this clone. This chain uses TRBV28 with TRBJ1-1; the match to TRBD1 covers 9 bases. This CDR3 contains 12 residues. Germline V CDR1 and CDR2: MDHEN, SYDVKM. V shed 8 bases and J 6 bases; nucleotides not matched to a gene: 4. The CDR3 here is CASLGQGPEAFF. The CDR3 coding sequence is TGTGCCAGCCTCGGACAGGGGCCTGAAGCTTTCTTT.

The rearrangement links TRBV6-6 to TRBJ1-1; TRBD1 is a possible D gene (5 bases). Trimming shortened V by 6 bases and J by 4 bases, and 15 bases separated the two germline ends. The CDR3 extends over 14 amino acids. Per germline, CDR1 MNHNY and CDR2 SVGAGI (reference sequence). In DNA, the CDR3 is TGTGCCAGCAGCCGCTGGGGGGAGAGCACTGAAGCTTTCTTT. Translation gives CASSRWGESTEAFF.

The chain joins TRBV6-5 to TRBJ2-7; D gene unclear. The CDR3 is 14 residues long. The germline V and J ends were trimmed by 2 bases and 5 bases, with 13 bases remaining between them. Germline loops: CDR1 MNHEY, CDR2 SVGAGI. CDR3 amino acids: CASSYTEPLDEQYF. As DNA, the CDR3 is TGTGCCAGCAGTTACACAGAACCGTTGGACGAGCAGTACTTC.

This clone was picked up one time. The chain employs TRBV28 and TRBJ1-2; D ambiguous. Trimming took 5 bases from V and 8 from J, leaving 15 bases between them. This CDR3 has 13 amino acids. Germline V gives CDR1 MDHEN, CDR2 SYDVKM. Written as DNA, the CDR3 is TGTGCCAGCAGTCCGAGGAAAGGCTTGGGCTACACCTTC. Translated, it gives CASSPRKGLGYTF.

In this sample, this clone turned up once. In DNA, the CDR3 is TGTGCCAGCAGTGCAGCAGGGGCCTATAATTCACCCCTCCACTTT. This codes for CASSAAGAYNSPLHF. The chain couples TRBV25-1 to TRBJ1-6; D perhaps matches TRBD1 (6 bases). Germline V gene lookup returns CDR1 MGHDK and CDR2 SYGVNS. V was cut by 4 bases and J by 2 bases, with 9 bases left in between. The CDR3 is 15 amino acids.

The V call is TRBV7-9, the J call TRBJ1-1; 11 nucleotides agree with TRBD1. Germline CDR1 reads SEHNR; CDR2 reads FQNEAQ (reference sequence). There are 15 residues in the CDR3. Losses at the gene ends were 4 bases for V and 5 bases for J; bases not matched to a gene: 6. The CDR3 DNA follows: TGTGCCAGCAGCTCGGGGACAGGGGGAGGAACTGAAGCTTTCTTT. This translates into CASSSGTGGGTEAFF.

This chain joins TRBV7-9 and TRBJ2-7, with D possibly matching TRBD2 (6 bases). V was cut by 5 bases and J by 4 bases, with 18 bases left in between. CDR1 and CDR2 (germline): SEHNR, FQNEAQ (reference sequence). The CDR3 consists of 15 residues. The CDR3 loop reads CASSVVQGTEYEQYF. Written as DNA, the CDR3 is TGTGCCAGCAGCGTGGTACAAGGGACTGAATACGAGCAGTACTTC.

The J gene is TRBJ2-7, the V gene TRBV10-3; 8 nucleotides match TRBD1. With 4 bases clipped from V and 0 bases from J, the junction kept 2 bases outside the gene matches. CDR1 and CDR2 from the germline V gene are ENHRY and SYGVKD. This CDR3 has 14 amino acids. This chain's CDR3 is CAISGQGSSYEQYF. CDR3 in DNA: TGTGCCATCAGTGGACAGGGGAGCTCCTACGAGCAGTACTTC.

The V gene is TRBV6-5, the J gene TRBJ2-5, with D unclear. In germline, CDR1 is MNHEY, CDR2 SVGAGI. V lost 0 bases, J lost 2 bases, and 13 bases lay in between. The CDR3 runs 16 residues. The CDR3 DNA reads as TGTGCCAGCAGTTACTCTCGGTCGCATTATCAAGAGACCCAGTACTTC. It yields the protein CASSYSRSHYQETQYF.

Ten or more counts support this clone. This chain uses TRBV30 with TRBJ1-6, with D maybe TRBD1 (5 bases). CDR3 size: 14 residues. CDR1 is GTSNPN, CDR2 SVGIG, per germline (reference sequence). Trimming cost V 4 bases and J 1 base, with 8 bases left between them. The CDR3 region is CAWMAGSYNSPLHF. The CDR3 nucleotides read TGTGCCTGGATGGCAGGGTCCTATAATTCACCCCTCCACTTT.

As regards this clone: Other nucleotide sequences from this sample produce the same CDR3. The V and J genes are TRBV5-1 and TRBJ2-7, with 7 bases that match TRBD1. The CDR3 consists of 14 residues. V lost 0 bases to trimming and J lost 1 base; unmatched junction nucleotides: 1. CDR1 and CDR2 (germline): SGHRS, YFSETQ. The CDR3 nucleotides are TGCGCCAGCAGCTTGGGACAGGGTTCCTACGAGCAGTACTTC. Its protein is CASSLGQGSYEQYF.

V is TRBV7-8 and J is TRBJ2-4; a possible D gene is TRBD1 (6 bases). V gave up 1 base and J gave up 1 base, with 11 bases separating them. CDR3 length equals 16 residues. Germline V lookup: CDR1 SGHVS, CDR2 FQNEAQ. As DNA, the CDR3 is TGTGCCAGCAGCTTAGTTGGCAGGGGCGCCAAAAACATTCAGTACTTC. Protein: CASSLVGRGAKNIQYF.